The entry below describes one T cell receptor (beta chain). Germline loops: CDR1 SGHTA, CDR2 FQGNSA. The CDR3 covers 14 residues. V was pared by 5 bases and J by 3 bases, with 5 bases of the junction left unmatched. This sample was included in a study of patients and donors after allogeneic stem cell transplantation. TCRdb itself ran the RT-PCR reads through MiXCR, one entry per CDR3 protein. The data show some 200,000 distinct CDR3 sequences, with 40% to 45% seen just once and 30% to 35% held by the top ten. V is TRBV7-2 and J is TRBJ1-2; TRBD1 agrees at 8 bases. This sequence was found in a human donor who was either an allogeneic HSCT recipient or a stem cell or donor lymphocyte infusion donor (not recorded which). It is not recorded whose cells these are; they may come from a transplant donor. Sequencing was performed on blood, either unsorted or a sorted T cell fraction (not recorded which). As DNA, the CDR3 is TGTGCCAGCAGCCCCCGGACAGGGTACTATGGCTACACCTTC. This sequence encodes CASSPRTGYYGYTF.